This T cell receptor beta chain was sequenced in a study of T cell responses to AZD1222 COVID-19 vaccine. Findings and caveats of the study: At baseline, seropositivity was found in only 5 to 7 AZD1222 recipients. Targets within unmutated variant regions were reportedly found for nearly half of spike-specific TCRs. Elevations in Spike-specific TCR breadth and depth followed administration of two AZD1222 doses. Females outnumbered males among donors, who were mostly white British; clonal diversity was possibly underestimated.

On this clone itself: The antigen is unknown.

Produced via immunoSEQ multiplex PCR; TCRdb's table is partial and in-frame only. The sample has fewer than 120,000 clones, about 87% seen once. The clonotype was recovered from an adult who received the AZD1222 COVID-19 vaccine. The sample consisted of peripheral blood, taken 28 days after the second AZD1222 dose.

CDR3 loop: CASSLDDRGNYGYTF. Here the CDR3 DNA reads TGTGCCAGCAGCTTAGACGACAGGGGCAACTATGGCTACACCTTC. The chain has TRBV11-2 and TRBJ1-2, with TRBD1 matching over 8 bases. This CDR3 is built from 15 residues. After removal of 0 bases from V and 2 bases from J, the junction contained 2 bases not matched to a gene. Germline V gene lookup returns CDR1 SGHAT and CDR2 FQNNGV.